The 32 T cell receptor beta chains below were found in one sample sequenced in a study of cytomegalovirus exposure and HLA in healthy donors. PCR primers comprised 60 Vbeta and 13 Jbeta primers. The data were produced by immunoSEQ multiplex PCR, yet TCRdb's version contains in-frame clones alone and is incomplete. The sample has about 140,000 clones; approximately 80% are singletons. The sample taken for sequencing was PBMCs. These TCRs come from a man aged 50-60 years in good health and CMV-seronegative.

This chain uses TRBV25-1 with TRBJ2-4, with 7 positions matching TRBD2. J gave up 0 bases and V 3 bases, and 8 bases lay outside the gene matches. The CDR3 runs 17 residues. Germline lookup yields CDR1 MGHDK and CDR2 SYGVNS. The CDR3 here is CASSESGGGRAKNIQYF. DNA for the CDR3: TGTGCCAGCAGTGAGTCGGGCGGGGGAAGAGCCAAAAACATTCAGTACTTC.

This clone was observed a few times. This rearrangement joins TRBV7-2 to TRBJ1-1, with TRBD1 as a possible D gene (5 bases). In germline, CDR1 is SGHTA, CDR2 FQGNSA. V was clipped by 5 bases and J by 1 base, with 11 bases between them. The CDR3 sequence is 14 residues long. CDR3 sequence reads: CASSPLTGNTEAFF. In nucleotides, the CDR3 is TGTGCCAGCAGCCCCCTCACAGGGAACACTGAAGCTTTCTTT.

This clone appeared once. The rearrangement uses TRBV6-5 and TRBJ1-2; 8 bases match TRBD1. The J segment lost 4 bases and the V segment lost 5 bases, leaving 9 bases of the junction unmatched. Germline V CDR1 and CDR2: MNHEY, SVGAGI. The length of the CDR3 is 15 residues. The DNA for the CDR3 is TGTGCCAGCAGTAGGGGGACAGGTGCTGGCTATGGCTACACCTTC. Encoded protein: CASSRGTGAGYGYTF.

The genes are TRBV5-1 and TRBJ2-5, with 7 bases lining up with TRBD2. After removal of 2 bases from V and 0 bases from J, the junction contained 1 base not matched to a gene. This CDR3 is 14 amino acids long. In germline, CDR1 is SGHRS, CDR2 YFSETQ. CDR3 region: CASSFGLDQETQYF. In DNA, the CDR3 is TGCGCCAGCAGCTTTGGACTAGACCAAGAGACCCAGTACTTC.

CDR3 sequence (DNA): TGTGCCAGTGAGGGACTAGCGGGGGTCAATGAGCAGTTCTTC. Translated: CASEGLAGVNEQFF. The chain has TRBV19 and TRBJ2-1; 14 bases are a match to TRBD2. V was clipped by 8 bases and J by 6 bases; unmatched bases: 3. Germline V gene data show CDR1 as LNHDA and CDR2 as SQIVND (reference sequence). CDR3 length: 14 residues. Drawing the rest from reference TRBV19 and TRBJ2-1, the complete variable domain is DGGITQSPKYLFRKEGQNVTLSCEQNLNHDAMYWYRQDPGQGLRLIYYSQIVNDFQKGDIAEGYSVSREKKESFPLTVTSAQKNPTAFYLCASEGLAGVNEQFFGPGTRLTVL.

This chain links TRBV11-2 with TRBJ2-5; a possible D gene is TRBD2 (5 bases). The CDR3 loop spans 13 amino acids. Germline assignment: CDR1 SGHAT and CDR2 FQNNGV. Trimming stripped 5 bases from V and 1 base from J, with 8 bases between. CDR3 sequence: CASSSSAQETQYF. CDR3 coding DNA: TGTGCCAGCAGCAGTAGCGCCCAAGAGACCCAGTACTTC.

This rearrangement joins TRBV5-1 to TRBJ2-2, with TRBD1 matching 11 bases. The J segment lost 4 bases and the V segment lost 5 bases, leaving 1 base of the junction unmatched. CDR1 SGHRS and CDR2 YFSETQ come from the germline V gene. The CDR3 length is 14 residues. In nucleotides, the CDR3 is TGCGCCAGCAGAGGACAGGGGGCCACCGGGGAGCTGTTTTTT. Encoded protein: CASRGQGATGELFF.

The chain recombines TRBV9 with TRBJ1-4, with no clear D. The CDR3 contains 14 residues. Germline values: CDR1 SGDLS, CDR2 YYNGEE. Trimming left V 0 bases short and J 8 bases short, with 11 bases between. The CDR3 DNA reads TGTGCCAGCAGCGTAGGGTGGTCTCGGGAAAAACTGTTTTTT. Its translation is CASSVGWSREKLFF.

V is TRBV27 and J is TRBJ2-7, with a possible D match to TRBD1 (6 bases). The CDR3 covers 18 residues. Trimming took off 1 base at V and 6 bases at J, with 25 bases between the two ends. Germline lookup yields CDR1 MNHEY and CDR2 SMNVEV (reference sequence). In DNA form, the CDR3 reads TGTGCCAGCAGTTTATGGAAGGATCCGACAGGTGAATTCTTCGAGCAGTACTTC. Its protein is CASSLWKDPTGEFFEQYF.

V usage is TRBV12-5 and J usage is TRBJ2-1; D not certain. The V end lost 8 bases, the J end lost 5 bases, and 7 bases lay between the germline ends. The CDR3 is 11 residues long. Germline assignment: CDR1 LGHNT and CDR2 FRNRAP. The CDR3 here is CASYRDNEQFF. As DNA, the CDR3 is TGTGCTAGTTATCGTGACAATGAGCAGTTCTTC.

The J gene is TRBJ2-7, the V gene TRBV27, with 8 bases matching TRBD1. The V segment lost 6 bases and the J segment 2 bases; nucleotides outside the gene matches: 9. Germline CDR1 is MNHEY and CDR2 is SMNVEV (reference sequence). This CDR3 region has 15 residues. CDR3 in DNA: TGTGCCAGCAGCTTCAACTCGGACAGGGCCTACGAGCAGTACTTC. As protein: CASSFNSDRAYEQYF.

This sequence joins TRBV7-2 and TRBJ1-3; possible D gene TRBD1, 5 bases. Germline lookup yields CDR1 SGHTA and CDR2 FQGNSA. The CDR3 extends over 13 amino acids. Between the trimmed V and J ends, which lost 5 bases and 5 bases, there was a span of 10 bases. The CDR3 region has the DNA TGTGCCAGCAGCCAGGGTCGTAGAAACACCATATATTTT. It specifies CASSQGRRNTIYF.

The genes are TRBV4-1 and TRBJ2-2, with D maybe TRBD2 (5 bases). Germline V CDR1 and CDR2: MGHRA, YSYEKL. The CDR3 totals 14 residues. Trimming shortened V by 4 bases and J by 1 base, and 7 bases separated the two germline ends. The CDR3 DNA reads as TGCGCCAGCAGCCCCGCGGGGAACACCGGGGAGCTGTTTTTT. Translation gives CASSPAGNTGELFF.

The chain links TRBV5-1 to TRBJ2-1, with a possible D match to TRBD2 (7 bases). Trimming shortened V by 6 bases and J by 5 bases, and 15 bases separated the two germline ends. The CDR3 is 14 amino acids. Germline V lookup: CDR1 SGHRS, CDR2 YFSETQ. The CDR3 coding sequence is TGCGCCAGCACCGAGGGGGGGTTCCACAATGAGCAGTTCTTC. Translation gives CASTEGGFHNEQFF.

This rearrangement joins TRBV28 to TRBJ1-3; the D gene is possibly TRBD1 (5 bases). The V gene's germline CDR1 is MDHEN and CDR2 SYDVKM. This CDR3 is built from 13 residues. The germline V and J ends were trimmed by 8 bases and 0 bases, with 8 bases remaining between them. The CDR3 here is CASYRSSGNTIYF. The DNA of the CDR3 is TGTGCCAGCTACAGGAGCTCTGGAAACACCATATATTTT.

The chain joins TRBV7-9 to TRBJ1-2; D not certain. V lost 2 bases, J lost 4 bases, and 14 bases lay in between. CDR1 SEHNR and CDR2 FQNEAQ come from the germline V gene (reference sequence). The CDR3 consists of 15 residues. CDR3 DNA: TGTGCCAGCAGCTTATTATTGGCAGGAATCTATGGCTACACCTTC. This gives the protein CASSLLLAGIYGYTF.

The chain has TRBV6-5 and TRBJ2-7; tentative D call: TRBD1 (6 bases). This CDR3 is 15 amino acids long. Trimming stripped 8 bases from V and 0 bases from J, with 17 bases between. Germline V lookup: CDR1 MNHEY, CDR2 SVGAGI. The CDR3 here is CASCQNPGVSYEQYF. The CDR3 coding sequence is TGTGCCAGCTGCCAAAACCCAGGGGTCTCCTACGAGCAGTACTTC.

The chain is built from TRBV30 and TRBJ1-2; 8 bases align to TRBD1. Germline values: CDR1 GTSNPN, CDR2 SVGIG (reference sequence). The CDR3 contains 14 residues. V trimming: 2 bases; J trimming: 5 bases; junction bases outside the gene matches: 7. CDR3 loop: CAWSQPGGKYGYTF. Written as DNA, the CDR3 is TGTGCCTGGAGTCAGCCAGGGGGCAAGTATGGCTACACCTTC. The full variable domain, with the rest looked up from reference TRBV30 and TRBJ1-2, is SQTIHQWPATLVQPVGSPLSLECTVEGTSNPNLYWYRQAAGRGLQLLFYSVGIGQISSEVPQNLSASRPQDRQFILSSKKLLLSDSGFYLCAWSQPGGKYGYTFGSGTRLTVV.

As DNA, the CDR3 is TGCGCCAGCAGATGGACAGGGGCCCTGAACACTGAAGCTTTCTTT. As protein: CASRWTGALNTEAFF. The J gene is TRBJ1-1, the V gene TRBV5-1; 9 bases align to TRBD1. The CDR3 consists of 15 residues. The germline CDR1 and CDR2 sequences are SGHRS and YFSETQ. The V and J ends lost 5 bases and 0 bases, in that order; junction bases with no gene match: 5.

The chain couples TRBV6-5 to TRBJ1-1, with TRBD1 as a possible D gene (6 bases). V lost 4 bases to trimming and J lost 3 bases, with 12 bases between them. This CDR3 is built from 14 residues. The V gene's germline CDR1 is MNHEY and CDR2 SVGAGI. The CDR3 DNA sequence: TGTGCCAGCAGTTCCAGGGGTGGCGACACTGAAGCTTTCTTT. This encodes CASSSRGGDTEAFF.

The chain joins TRBV20-1 to TRBJ2-7, with 9 nucleotides matching TRBD1. The germline CDR1 and CDR2 sequences are DFQATT and SNEGSKA (reference sequence). J was trimmed by 5 bases and V by 7 bases; bases with no gene match: 3. CDR3 size: 11 residues. The CDR3, as DNA: TGCAGTGGAGACAGGGGGGACGAGCAGTACTTC. As protein: CSGDRGDEQYF.

This sequence joins TRBV9 and TRBJ2-5, with D tentatively TRBD1 (5 bases). V was shortened by 0 bases and J by 2 bases, with 8 bases between the two germline ends. CDR3 length: 14 amino acids. From germline, CDR1 is SGDLS and CDR2 YYNGEE. In nucleotides, the CDR3 is TGTGCCAGCAGCGTAGAGGGGTTTCAAGAGACCCAGTACTTC. Protein sequence: CASSVEGFQETQYF.

The chain is built from TRBV25-1 and TRBJ1-3; D gene ambiguous. V was trimmed by 1 base and J by 0 bases, leaving 4 bases between them. Germline V gene sequence: CDR1 MGHDK, CDR2 SYGVNS. There are 14 residues in the CDR3. The CDR3 DNA follows: TGTGCCAGCAGTGAATCTAGCTCTGGAAACACCATATATTTT. Amino acid sequence: CASSESSSGNTIYF. Together with reference TRBV25-1 and TRBJ1-3, the CDR3 gives the full variable domain: EADIYQTPRYLVIGTGKKITLECSQTMGHDKMYWYQQDPGMELHLIHYSYGVNSTEKGDLSSESTVSRIRTEHFPLTLESARPSHTSQYLCASSESSSGNTIYFGEGSWLTVV.

Only a few counts were recorded for this clone. The rearrangement joins TRBV11-2 to TRBJ2-1; a possible D gene is TRBD2 (7 bases). The CDR3 runs to 18 residues. Trimming removed 6 bases at V and 7 bases at J, with 28 bases between. From germline, CDR1 is SGHAT and CDR2 FQNNGV. CDR3 DNA sequence: TGTGCCAGCAGACTACTAAAAGGGGGGGTTGAGGCATGGAATGAGCAGTTCTTC. Protein product: CASRLLKGGVEAWNEQFF.

V and J are TRBV15 and TRBJ1-4, with TRBD1 identical over 8 bases. Germline CDR1 reads LNHNV; CDR2 reads YYDKDF (reference sequence). V shed 8 bases and J 8 bases; nucleotides not matched to a gene: 7. The CDR3 is 13 residues long. CDR3 sequence (DNA): TGTGCCACCCGCCAGGGGGCGGGAGAAAAACTGTTTTTT. Translation: CATRQGAGEKLFF. Combining the CDR3 with reference TRBV15 and TRBJ1-4 gives the whole variable domain DAMVIQNPRYQVTQFGKPVTLSCSQTLNHNVMYWYQQKSSQAPKLLFHYYDKDFNNEADTPDNFQSRRPNTSFCFLDIRSPGLGDTAMYLCATRQGAGEKLFFGSGTQLSVL.

A single count supports this clone. The V and J genes are TRBV5-1 and TRBJ2-5, with a possible D match to TRBD2 (6 bases). The germline V gene encodes CDR1 SGHRS and CDR2 YFSETQ. V lost 3 bases, J lost 5 bases, and 17 bases lay in between. The length of the CDR3 is 15 residues. The CDR3: CASSYTGGSGETQYF. For the CDR3, the DNA is TGCGCCAGCAGCTATACAGGAGGGAGTGGTGAGACCCAGTACTTC.

V usage is TRBV18 and J usage is TRBJ1-1; 7 nucleotides line up with TRBD1. In germline, CDR1 is KGHSH, CDR2 LQKENI. The CDR3 sequence is 15 residues long. V lost 5 bases, J lost 5 bases, and 11 bases stayed unmatched. The CDR3 sequence: CASSGSIPGQTEAFF. The CDR3 nucleotides are TGTGCCAGCTCAGGTTCTATTCCGGGACAGACTGAAGCTTTCTTT.

This clone showed up just a few times. The V and J genes are TRBV5-1 and TRBJ1-1; possible D gene TRBD1, 5 bases. V was pared by 4 bases and J by 6 bases, with 19 bases between. This CDR3 comprises 15 residues. Germline V gene sequence: CDR1 SGHRS, CDR2 YFSETQ. CDR3 sequence (DNA): TGCGCCAGCAGCCCGTTGCAGGGAGGTAATGCTGAAGCTTTCTTT. The encoded protein is CASSPLQGGNAEAFF. The variable domain in full, with the rest retrieved from reference TRBV5-1 and TRBJ1-1, is KAGVTQTPRYLIKTRGQQVTLSCSPISGHRSVSWYQQTPGQGLQFLFEYFSETQRNKGNFPGRFSGRQFSNSRSEMNVSTLELGDSALYLCASSPLQGGNAEAFFGQGTRLTVV.

V usage is TRBV10-2 and J usage is TRBJ2-7; possible D gene TRBD2, 7 bases. With 9 bases removed from V and 0 bases from J, the gap between germline ends came to 15 bases. Germline V CDR1 and CDR2: WSHSY, SAAADI. There are 14 residues in the CDR3. The CDR3 sequence is CASKGGLSSYEQYF. CDR3 nucleotide sequence: TGCGCCAGTAAGGGGGGGCTAAGCTCCTACGAGCAGTACTTC.

The chain links TRBV11-3 to TRBJ2-2; a weak D match, TRBD2 (5 bases). Trimming cost V 2 bases and J 4 bases, with 11 bases left between them. The CDR3 is 15 residues long. CDR1 is SGHNT and CDR2 is YENEEA in the germline V gene. CDR3 protein: CASSLHRRTTGELFF. The CDR3 nucleotides are TGTGCCAGCAGCTTACATCGGAGGACCACCGGGGAGCTGTTTTTT.

DNA for the CDR3: TGTGCCAGCAGTTTATACAGGGCCTTAAGCACAGATACGCAGTATTTT. Translated, it gives CASSLYRALSTDTQYF. This chain joins TRBV27 and TRBJ2-3; the D gene is possibly TRBD1 (6 bases). Germline-derived CDR1 and CDR2 are MNHEY and SMNVEV (reference sequence). V was shortened by 1 base and J by 0 bases, with 11 bases between the two germline ends. The CDR3 consists of 16 residues.

In this sample, this clone turned up a few times. J is TRBJ1-3 and V is TRBV19; no clear D gene. The CDR3 extends over 15 amino acids. V lost 5 bases and J lost 0, with 11 bases in between. Germline-derived CDR1 and CDR2 are LNHDA and SQIVND (reference sequence). The CDR3 sequence is CASSVDTGSGNTIYF. DNA for the CDR3: TGTGCCAGTAGTGTCGACACCGGCTCTGGAAACACCATATATTTT.